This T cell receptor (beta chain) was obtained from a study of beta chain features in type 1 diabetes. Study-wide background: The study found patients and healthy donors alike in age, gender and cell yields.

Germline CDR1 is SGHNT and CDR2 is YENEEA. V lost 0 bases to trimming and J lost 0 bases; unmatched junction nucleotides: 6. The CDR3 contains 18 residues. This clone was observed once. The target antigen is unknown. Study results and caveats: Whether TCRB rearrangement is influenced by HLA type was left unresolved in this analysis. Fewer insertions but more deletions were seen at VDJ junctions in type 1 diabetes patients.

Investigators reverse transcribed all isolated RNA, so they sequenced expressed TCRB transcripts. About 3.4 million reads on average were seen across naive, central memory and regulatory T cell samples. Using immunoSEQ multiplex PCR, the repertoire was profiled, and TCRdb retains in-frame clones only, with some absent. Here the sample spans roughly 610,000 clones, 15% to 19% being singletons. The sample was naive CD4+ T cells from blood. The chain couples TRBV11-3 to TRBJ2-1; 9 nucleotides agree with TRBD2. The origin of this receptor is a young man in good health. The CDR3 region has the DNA TGTGCCAGCAGCTTAGATGTGAGCGGGGGGAGCTCCTACAATGAGCAGTTCTTC. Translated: CASSLDVSGGSSYNEQFF.